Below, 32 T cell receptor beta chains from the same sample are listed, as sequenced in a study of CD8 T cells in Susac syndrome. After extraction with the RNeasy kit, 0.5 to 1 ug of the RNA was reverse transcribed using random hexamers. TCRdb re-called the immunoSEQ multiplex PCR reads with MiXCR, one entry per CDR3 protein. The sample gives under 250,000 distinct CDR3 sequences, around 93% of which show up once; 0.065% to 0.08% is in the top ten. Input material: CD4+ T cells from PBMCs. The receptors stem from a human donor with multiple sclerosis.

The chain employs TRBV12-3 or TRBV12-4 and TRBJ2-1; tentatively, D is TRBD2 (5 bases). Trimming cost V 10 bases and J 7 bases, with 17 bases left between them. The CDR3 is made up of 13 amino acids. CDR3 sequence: CAIKRAGANEQFF. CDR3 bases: TGTGCCATCAAGAGGGCAGGAGCGAATGAGCAGTTCTTC.

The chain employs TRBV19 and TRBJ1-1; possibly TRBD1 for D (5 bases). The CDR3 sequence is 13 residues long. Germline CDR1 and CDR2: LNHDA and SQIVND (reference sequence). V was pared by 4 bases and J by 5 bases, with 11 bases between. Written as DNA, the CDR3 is TGTGCCAGTAGTACTACAGGTGATACTGAAGCTTTCTTT. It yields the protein CASSTTGDTEAFF.

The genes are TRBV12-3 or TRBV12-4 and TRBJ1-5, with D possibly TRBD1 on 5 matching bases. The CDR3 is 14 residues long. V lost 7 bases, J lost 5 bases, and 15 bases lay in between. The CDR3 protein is CASTGDRGDQPQHF. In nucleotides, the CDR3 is TGTGCCAGCACAGGAGACAGAGGGGATCAGCCCCAGCATTTT.

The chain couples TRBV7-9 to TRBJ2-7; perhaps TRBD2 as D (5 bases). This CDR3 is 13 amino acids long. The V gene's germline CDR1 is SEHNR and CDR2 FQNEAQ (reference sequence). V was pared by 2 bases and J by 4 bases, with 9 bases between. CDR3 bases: TGTGCCAGCAGCTTACCCCCGGGGTACGAGCAGTACTTC. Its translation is CASSLPPGYEQYF.

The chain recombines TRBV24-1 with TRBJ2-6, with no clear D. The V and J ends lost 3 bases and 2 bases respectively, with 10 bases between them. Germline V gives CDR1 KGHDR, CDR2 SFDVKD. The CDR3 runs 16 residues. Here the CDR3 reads CATSDPGGAGANVLTF. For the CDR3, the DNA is TGTGCCACCAGTGATCCCGGTGGGGCTGGGGCCAACGTCCTGACTTTC.

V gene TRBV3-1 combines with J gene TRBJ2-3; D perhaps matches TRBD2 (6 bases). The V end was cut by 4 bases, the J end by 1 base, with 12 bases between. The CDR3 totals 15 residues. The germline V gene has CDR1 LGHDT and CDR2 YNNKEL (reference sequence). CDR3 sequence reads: CASSLLGSGTDTQYF. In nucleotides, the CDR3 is TGTGCCAGCAGCCTTCTCGGGAGCGGCACAGATACGCAGTATTTT.

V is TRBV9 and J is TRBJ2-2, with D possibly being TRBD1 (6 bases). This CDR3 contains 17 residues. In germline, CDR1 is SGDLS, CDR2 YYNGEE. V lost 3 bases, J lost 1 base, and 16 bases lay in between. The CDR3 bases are TGTGCCAGCAGCGAGAGGGGGTCGGTTCGGAACACCGGGGAGCTGTTTTTT. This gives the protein CASSERGSVRNTGELFF.

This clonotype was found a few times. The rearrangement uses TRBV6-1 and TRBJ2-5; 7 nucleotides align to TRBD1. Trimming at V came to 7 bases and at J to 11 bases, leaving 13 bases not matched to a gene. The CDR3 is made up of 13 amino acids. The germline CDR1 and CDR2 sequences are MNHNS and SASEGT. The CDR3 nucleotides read TGTGCCAGCAAACGGGACAGCCTTGGATCTCAGTACTTC. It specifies CASKRDSLGSQYF.

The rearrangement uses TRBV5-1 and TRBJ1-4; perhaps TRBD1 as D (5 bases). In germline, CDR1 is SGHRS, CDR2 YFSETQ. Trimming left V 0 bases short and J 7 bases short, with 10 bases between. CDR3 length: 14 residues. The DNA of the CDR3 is TGCGCCAGCAGCTTGGAGGGGTGGGGTGAAAAACTGTTTTTT. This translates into CASSLEGWGEKLFF.

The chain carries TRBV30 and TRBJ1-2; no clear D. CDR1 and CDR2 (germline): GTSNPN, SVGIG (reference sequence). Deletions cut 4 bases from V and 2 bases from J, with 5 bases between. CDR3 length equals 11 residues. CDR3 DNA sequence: TGTGCCTGGAAGCCAAACTATGGCTACACCTTC. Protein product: CAWKPNYGYTF.

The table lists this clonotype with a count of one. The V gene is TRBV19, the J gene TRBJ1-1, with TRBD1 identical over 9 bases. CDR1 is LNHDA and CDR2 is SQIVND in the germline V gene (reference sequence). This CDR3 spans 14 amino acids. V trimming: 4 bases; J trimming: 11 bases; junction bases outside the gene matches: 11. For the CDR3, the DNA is TGTGCCAGTAGTACGGGGGCACAGGGGGCGCTGGCTTTCTTT. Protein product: CASSTGAQGALAFF. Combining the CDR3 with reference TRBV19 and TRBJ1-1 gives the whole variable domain DGGITQSPKYLFRKEGQNVTLSCEQNLNHDAMYWYRQDPGQGLRLIYYSQIVNDFQKGDIAEGYSVSREKKESFPLTVTSAQKNPTAFYLCASSTGAQGALAFFGQGTRLTVV.

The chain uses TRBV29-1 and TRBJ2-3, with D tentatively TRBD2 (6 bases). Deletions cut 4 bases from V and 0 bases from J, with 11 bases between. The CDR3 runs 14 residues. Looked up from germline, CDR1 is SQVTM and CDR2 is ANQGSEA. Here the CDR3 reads CSVVAVASTDTQYF. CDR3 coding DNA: TGCAGCGTTGTAGCGGTGGCTAGCACAGATACGCAGTATTTT.

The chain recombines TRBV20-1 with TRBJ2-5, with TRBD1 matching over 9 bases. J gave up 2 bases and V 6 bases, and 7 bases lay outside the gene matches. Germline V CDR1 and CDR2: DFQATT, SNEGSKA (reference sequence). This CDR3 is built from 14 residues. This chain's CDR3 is CSAPPGTGQETQYF. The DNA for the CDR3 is TGCAGTGCGCCTCCAGGGACAGGGCAAGAGACCCAGTACTTC.

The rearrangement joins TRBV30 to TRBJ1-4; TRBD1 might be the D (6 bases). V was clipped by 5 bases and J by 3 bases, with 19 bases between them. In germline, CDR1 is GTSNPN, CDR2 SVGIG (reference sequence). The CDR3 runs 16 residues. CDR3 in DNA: TGTGCCTGGGAAAGAGGACCCGGGACACCTAATGAAAAACTGTTTTTT. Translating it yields CAWERGPGTPNEKLFF.

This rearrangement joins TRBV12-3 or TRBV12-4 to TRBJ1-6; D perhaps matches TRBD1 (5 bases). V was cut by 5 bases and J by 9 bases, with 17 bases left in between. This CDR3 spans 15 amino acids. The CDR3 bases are TGTGCCAGCAGTCCCCGGGGGGATAGGGGTTCACCCCTCCACTTT. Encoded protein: CASSPRGDRGSPLHF.

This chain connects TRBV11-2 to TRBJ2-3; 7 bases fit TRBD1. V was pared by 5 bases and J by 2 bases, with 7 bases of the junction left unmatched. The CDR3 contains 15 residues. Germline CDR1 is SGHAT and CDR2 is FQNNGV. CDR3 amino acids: CASSPRQGFTDTQYF. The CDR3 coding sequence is TGTGCCAGCAGCCCCAGACAGGGTTTCACAGATACGCAGTATTTT.

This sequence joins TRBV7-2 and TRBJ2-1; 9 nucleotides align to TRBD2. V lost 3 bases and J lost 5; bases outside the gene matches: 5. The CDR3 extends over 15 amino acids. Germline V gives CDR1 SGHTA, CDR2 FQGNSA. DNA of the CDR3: TGTGCCAGCAGCTTTAGCGGGAGAAGGCACAATGAGCAGTTCTTC. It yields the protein CASSFSGRRHNEQFF.

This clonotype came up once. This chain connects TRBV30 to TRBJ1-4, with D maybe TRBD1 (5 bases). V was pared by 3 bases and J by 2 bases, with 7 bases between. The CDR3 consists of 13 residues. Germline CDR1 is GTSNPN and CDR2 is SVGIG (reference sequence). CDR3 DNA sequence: TGTGCCTGGAGGGGGGAGACTAATGAAAAACTGTTTTTT. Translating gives CAWRGETNEKLFF.

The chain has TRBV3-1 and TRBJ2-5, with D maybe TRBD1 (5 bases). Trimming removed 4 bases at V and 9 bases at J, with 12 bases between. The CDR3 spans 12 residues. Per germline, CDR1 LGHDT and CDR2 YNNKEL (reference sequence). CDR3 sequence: CASSPPEGAQYF. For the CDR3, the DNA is TGTGCCAGCAGCCCCCCGGAAGGGGCCCAGTACTTC.

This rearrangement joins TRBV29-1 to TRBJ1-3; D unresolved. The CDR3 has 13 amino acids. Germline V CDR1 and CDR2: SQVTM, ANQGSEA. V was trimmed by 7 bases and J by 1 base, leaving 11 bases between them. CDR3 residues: CSAQTSSGNTIYF. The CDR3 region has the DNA TGCAGCGCCCAAACATCTTCTGGAAACACCATATATTTT.

For the CDR3, the DNA is TGTGCCACCAGTGATGGCGGGGGGCGCATTCAGTACTTC. It is translated as CATSDGGGRIQYF. V and J are TRBV24-1 and TRBJ2-4; 8 bases are shared with TRBD2. V lost 3 bases, J lost 9 bases, and 3 bases stayed unmatched. Germline V gene data show CDR1 as KGHDR and CDR2 as SFDVKD. The CDR3 covers 13 residues.

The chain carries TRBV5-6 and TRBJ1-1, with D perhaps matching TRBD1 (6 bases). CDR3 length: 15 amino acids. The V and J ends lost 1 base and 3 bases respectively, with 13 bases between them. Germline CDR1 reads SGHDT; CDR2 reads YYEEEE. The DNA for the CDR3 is TGTGCCAGCAGCTTGTACGGAGGGGGAGACACTGAAGCTTTCTTT. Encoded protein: CASSLYGGGDTEAFF.

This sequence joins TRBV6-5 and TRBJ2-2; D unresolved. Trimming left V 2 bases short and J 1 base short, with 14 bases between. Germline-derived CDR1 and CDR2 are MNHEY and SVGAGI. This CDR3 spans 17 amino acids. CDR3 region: CASSYGGIGENTGELFF. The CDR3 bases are TGTGCCAGCAGTTACGGCGGCATTGGGGAGAACACCGGGGAGCTGTTTTTT.

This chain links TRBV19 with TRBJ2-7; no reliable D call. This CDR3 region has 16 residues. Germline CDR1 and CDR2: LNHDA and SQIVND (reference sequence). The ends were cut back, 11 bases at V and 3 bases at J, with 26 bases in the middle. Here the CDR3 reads CASATLKGKNSYEQYF. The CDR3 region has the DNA TGTGCCTCCGCAACCTTGAAGGGTAAGAATAGCTACGAGCAGTACTTC.

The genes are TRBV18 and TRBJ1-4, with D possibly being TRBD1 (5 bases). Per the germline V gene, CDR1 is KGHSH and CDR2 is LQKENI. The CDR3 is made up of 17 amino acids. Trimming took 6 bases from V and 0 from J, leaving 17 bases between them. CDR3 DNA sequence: TGTGCCAGCTCTCCCAGACGGGACTTGGCAACTAATGAAAAACTGTTTTTT. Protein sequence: CASSPRRDLATNEKLFF.

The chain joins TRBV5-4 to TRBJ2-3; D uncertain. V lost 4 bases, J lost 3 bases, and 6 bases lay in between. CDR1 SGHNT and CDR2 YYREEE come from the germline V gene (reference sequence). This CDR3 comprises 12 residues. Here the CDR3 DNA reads TGTGCCAGCAGCCACCCTACAGATACGCAGTATTTT. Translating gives CASSHPTDTQYF.

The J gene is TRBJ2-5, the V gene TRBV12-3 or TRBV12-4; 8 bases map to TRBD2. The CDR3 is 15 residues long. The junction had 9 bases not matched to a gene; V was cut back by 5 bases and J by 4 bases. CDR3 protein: CASSARGGLRETQYF. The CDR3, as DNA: TGTGCCAGCAGTGCCCGGGGGGGGCTTCGAGAGACCCAGTACTTC.

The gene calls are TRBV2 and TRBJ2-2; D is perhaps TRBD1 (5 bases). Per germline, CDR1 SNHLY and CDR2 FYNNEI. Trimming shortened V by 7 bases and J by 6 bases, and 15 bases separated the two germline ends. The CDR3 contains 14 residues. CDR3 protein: CASNGAGYAGELFF. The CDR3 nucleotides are TGTGCCAGCAATGGTGCAGGGTATGCCGGGGAGCTGTTTTTT.

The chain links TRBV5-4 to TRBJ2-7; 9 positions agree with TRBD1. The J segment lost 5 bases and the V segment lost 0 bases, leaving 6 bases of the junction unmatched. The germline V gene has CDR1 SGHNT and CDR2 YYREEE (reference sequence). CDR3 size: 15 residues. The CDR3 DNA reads TGTGCCAGCAGCTTGGGGGGGGGACAGGGTAACGAGCAGTACTTC. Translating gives CASSLGGGQGNEQYF.

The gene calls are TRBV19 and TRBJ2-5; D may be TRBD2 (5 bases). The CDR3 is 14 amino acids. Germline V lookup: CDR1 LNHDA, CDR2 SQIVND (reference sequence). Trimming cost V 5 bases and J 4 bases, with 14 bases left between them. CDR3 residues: CASSPRVRAETQYF. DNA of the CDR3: TGTGCCAGTAGTCCCCGGGTGCGGGCAGAGACCCAGTACTTC. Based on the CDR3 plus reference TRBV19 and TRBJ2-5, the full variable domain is DGGITQSPKYLFRKEGQNVTLSCEQNLNHDAMYWYRQDPGQGLRLIYYSQIVNDFQKGDIAEGYSVSREKKESFPLTVTSAQKNPTAFYLCASSPRVRAETQYFGPGTRLLVL.

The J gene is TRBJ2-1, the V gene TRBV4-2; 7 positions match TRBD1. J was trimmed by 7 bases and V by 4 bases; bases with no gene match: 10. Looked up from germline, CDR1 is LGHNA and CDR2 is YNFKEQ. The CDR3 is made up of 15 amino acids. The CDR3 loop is CASSPGDRVGNEQFF. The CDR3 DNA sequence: TGTGCCAGCAGCCCCGGCGACAGGGTAGGTAATGAGCAGTTCTTC.

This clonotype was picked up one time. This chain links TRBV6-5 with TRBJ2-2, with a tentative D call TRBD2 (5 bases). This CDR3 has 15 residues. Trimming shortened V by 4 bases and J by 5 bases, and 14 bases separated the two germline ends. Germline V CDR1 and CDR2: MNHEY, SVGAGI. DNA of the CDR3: TGTGCCAGCAGTTTGGGTTTTCGGGGAACCGGGGAGCTGTTTTTT. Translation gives CASSLGFRGTGELFF.